This is a list of T cell receptor beta chains from one sample in a study of blood T cell repertoires in COVID-19. The data were produced by immunoSEQ multiplex PCR, yet TCRdb's version contains in-frame clones alone and is incomplete. The data hold 100,000 or so clones, with roughly 81% observed a single time. The sequencing sample was made of peripheral blood. These TCRs come from a woman in her 70s with acute or convalescent COVID-19. Each CDR3 is given without its conserved first and last residue.

CDR3aa,v_gene
ASNLGQGLGELF,TRBV4-3
ASSLVGGILPGNQPQH,TRBV7-6
ASSLRDRAPEAF,TRBV19
ASSLPARSSYNEQF,TRBV5-1
ASSLGGQSYEQY,TRBV7-6
AARGTGAYEQY,TRBV10-3
SVGQGEKLF,TRBV29-1
AWGKGQGRSGNTIY,TRBV30
ASSPGTGDYGYT,TRBV18
ASMTGSNTEAF,TRBV27
ASSLMGDRDGYT,TRBV5-6
ASSQDPEGIYGYT,TRBV4-3
ASSQSTGVNSPLH,TRBV4-1
ASSYGQGPYEQY,TRBV14
ASSDELTGRNQPQH,TRBV6-1
ASSQEVGGRGNEQF,TRBV4-2
ASSISRANVLT,TRBV19
ASSYPQGEIYGYT,TRBV6-2/TRBV6-3
AISGDATQY,TRBV10-3
ASSPSGRWTGELF,TRBV11-1
ASSLGRSYEQY,TRBV27
ASSSGRAQY,TRBV5-4
ASSLGGGGRALLGANVLT,TRBV13
ASSSGTTQGYT,TRBV19
ASSLSGLASREQY,TRBV5-5
ASSEGFSNQPQH,TRBV5-1
ASSGTGGNTEAF,TRBV6-5
ASTYGGEGTEKLF,TRBV2
ASRGAGTRADTQY,TRBV6-6
ASSLAARGFNQPQH,TRBV7-9
ASSTLDRDEAF,TRBV19
ATSDFISGRAF,TRBV24-1
ASSYSRAGLTNTEAF,TRBV6-2/TRBV6-3
ASSSVIAGTPETQY,TRBV7-8
ASSRPGQVSYEQY,TRBV6-2/TRBV6-3
AWSVQDRGISPLH,TRBV30
ASSSTGSEVWEQY,TRBV27
ASSASQGRNTEAF,TRBV7-9
AWSGGLGAGNTIY,TRBV30
ASRYRDSLGNTIY,TRBV19
ASSHRVGAGADTQY,TRBV3-1/TRBV3-2
ASRVDRAVETQY,TRBV2
ASSLSSGLDEQF,TRBV7-9
SVRLVRINEQF,TRBV29-1
ASSGTGRNYEQY,TRBV2
ASRRQGANEQY,TRBV12-3/TRBV12-4
ASSLAGGAVDTQY,TRBV5-1
ASRGTSYYEQY,TRBV27
ASSRRGNTIY,TRBV7-2
ASSSLAGGAEQF,TRBV11-2
ASGDRINYGYT,TRBV19
ASSPYYGYT,TRBV2
ASSLRSYLAGGVDNEQF,TRBV27
ASSLRDTHTGELF,TRBV3-1/TRBV3-2
ASSVGGVQGLTEAF,TRBV9
ASSYTGNEQY,TRBV2